What follows are 21 T cell receptor beta chains derived from one specimen sequenced in a study of blood T cell repertoires in COVID-19. TCRdb keeps only in-frame clones here, not all; method: immunoSEQ multiplex PCR. The repertoire holds approximately 260,000 clones, about 80% seen once, with approximately 9.6% in the top ten. Input material: peripheral blood. The receptors come from a woman of 80 years or more with acute or convalescent COVID-19.

This chain joins TRBV7-2 and TRBJ2-3, with D hard to call. Between the trimmed V and J ends, which lost 1 base and 3 bases, there was a span of 5 bases. Germline V gene data show CDR1 as SGHTA and CDR2 as FQGNSA. This CDR3 has 13 amino acids. The CDR3 DNA follows: TGTGCCAGCAGCTTAGGGGCGACAGATACGCAGTATTTT. Its protein product is CASSLGATDTQYF.

The chain combines TRBV6-5 with TRBJ1-1; D perhaps matches TRBD1 (5 bases). V was cut by 6 bases and J by 1 base, with 12 bases left in between. The CDR3 length is 14 residues. CDR1 MNHEY and CDR2 SVGAGI come from the germline V gene. In DNA, the CDR3 is TGTGCCAGCAGACCCAGGGTTCCGAACACTGAAGCTTTCTTT. The encoded protein is CASRPRVPNTEAFF.

This CDR3 reads CASSQPDRGWGSPLHF. The CDR3 DNA reads TGTGCCAGCAGCCAACCTGACAGGGGTTGGGGTTCACCCCTCCACTTT. This chain connects TRBV3-1 (or the pseudogene TRBV3-2) to TRBJ1-6, with 8 bases aligning to TRBD1. This CDR3 has 16 amino acids. The V segment lost 2 bases and the J segment 9 bases; nucleotides outside the gene matches: 9. Germline lookup yields CDR1 LGHDT and CDR2 YNNKEL (reference sequence).

The rearrangement uses TRBV5-5 and TRBJ1-1; 10 nucleotides agree with TRBD1. Per germline, CDR1 SGHKS and CDR2 YYEKEE (reference sequence). The CDR3 covers 13 residues. The V gene end was trimmed by 5 bases and the J gene end by 5 bases; junction bases not matched to a gene: 3. The CDR3 coding sequence is TGTGCCAGCAGGGGACAGGGGTGGACTGAAGCTTTCTTT. Translated, it gives CASRGQGWTEAFF.

This chain connects TRBV5-6 to TRBJ1-6, with TRBD1 identical over 10 bases. V was pared by 4 bases and J by 6 bases, with 4 bases of the junction left unmatched. CDR1 SGHDT and CDR2 YYEEEE come from the germline V gene. The CDR3 is 15 amino acids. This chain's CDR3 is CASSVRDRGNSPLHF. The CDR3 DNA is TGTGCCAGCAGCGTCCGGGACAGGGGTAATTCACCCCTCCACTTT. Drawing the rest from reference TRBV5-6 and TRBJ1-6, the complete variable domain is DAGVTQSPTHLIKTRGQQVTLRCSPKSGHDTVSWYQQALGQGPQFIFQYYEEEERQRGNFPDRFSGHQFPNYSSELNVNALLLGDSALYLCASSVRDRGNSPLHFGNGTRLTVT.

The chain recombines TRBV5-1 with TRBJ1-2; no clear D. This CDR3 is 14 amino acids long. Looked up from germline, CDR1 is SGHRS and CDR2 is YFSETQ. Trimming took off 4 bases at V and 7 bases at J, with 17 bases between the two ends. The CDR3 region is CASSPGWDGGGYTF. The CDR3 DNA reads TGCGCCAGCAGCCCCGGATGGGATGGAGGTGGCTACACCTTC.

The V gene is TRBV28, the J gene TRBJ1-1, with no clear D. Trimming took 6 bases from V and 5 from J, leaving 13 bases between them. This CDR3 region has 13 residues. Germline V gene data show CDR1 as MDHEN and CDR2 as SYDVKM. The CDR3 sequence is CASRLDLGTEAFF. The DNA of the CDR3 is TGTGCCAGCAGACTAGATCTGGGAACTGAAGCTTTCTTT.

This sequence joins TRBV7-8 and TRBJ1-2; D perhaps matches TRBD1 (6 bases). CDR1 is SGHVS and CDR2 is FQNEAQ in the germline V gene. Trimming cost V 5 bases and J 0 bases, with 16 bases left between them. The CDR3 is 16 residues long. The CDR3 is CASSTRPGQTNYGYTF. Written as DNA, the CDR3 is TGTGCCAGCAGCACCCGTCCGGGACAAACTAACTATGGCTACACCTTC.

The chain uses TRBV10-3 and TRBJ1-3; possibly TRBD1 for D (5 bases). The V end lost 6 bases, the J end lost 6 bases, and 15 bases lay between the germline ends. Germline V gene lookup returns CDR1 ENHRY and CDR2 SYGVKD. The CDR3 length is 14 residues. CDR3 sequence reads: CAIRGGRGANTIYF. Written as DNA, the CDR3 is TGTGCCATCAGGGGGGGTAGAGGGGCAAACACCATATATTTT.

This chain joins TRBV6-6 and TRBJ2-2; 9 nucleotides agree with TRBD1. Germline loops: CDR1 MNHNY, CDR2 SVGAGI (reference sequence). The CDR3 loop spans 16 amino acids. With 7 bases clipped from V and 6 bases from J, the junction kept 12 bases outside the gene matches. CDR3 protein: CASTQGRTGVPGELFF. CDR3 bases: TGTGCCAGCACCCAAGGCCGGACAGGGGTTCCCGGGGAGCTGTTTTTT.

This chain connects TRBV6-5 to TRBJ2-7, with a tentative D call TRBD2 (5 bases). The length of the CDR3 is 12 residues. Germline V gene lookup returns CDR1 MNHEY and CDR2 SVGAGI. Trimming left V 6 bases short and J 7 bases short, with 13 bases between. The CDR3 loop reads CASSSWEKEQYF. CDR3 sequence (DNA): TGTGCCAGCAGCTCCTGGGAGAAGGAGCAGTACTTC.

The V gene is TRBV5-6, the J gene TRBJ2-2; possibly TRBD1 for D (5 bases). V shed 0 bases and J shed 8 bases, with 17 bases lying between them. Germline V gene lookup returns CDR1 SGHDT and CDR2 YYEEEE. The CDR3 contains 16 residues. The chain's CDR3 is CASSLESGYKAGELFF. Here the CDR3 DNA reads TGTGCCAGCAGCTTGGAGTCAGGGTACAAGGCAGGGGAGCTGTTTTTT.

This chain uses TRBV5-1 with TRBJ1-2; weak D call: TRBD1 (6 bases). The germline V and J ends were trimmed by 4 bases and 10 bases, with 14 bases remaining between them. Germline CDR1 and CDR2: SGHRS and YFSETQ. The CDR3 length is 12 residues. The CDR3 nucleotides read TGCGCCAGCAGCCTGGGGGGCAGGGACTACACCTTC. Its translation is CASSLGGRDYTF.

This chain links TRBV27 with TRBJ1-1; the match to TRBD1 covers 9 bases. In germline, CDR1 is MNHEY, CDR2 SMNVEV (reference sequence). The CDR3 extends over 17 amino acids. J gave up 3 bases and V 6 bases, and 14 bases lay outside the gene matches. In nucleotides, the CDR3 is TGTGCCAGCAGCCAACGCACAGGGGGCCATTCCCACACTGAAGCTTTCTTT. Translated: CASSQRTGGHSHTEAFF.

This chain joins TRBV3-1 (or the pseudogene TRBV3-2) and TRBJ1-2; D is unresolved. Germline V gene data show CDR1 as LGHDT and CDR2 as YNNKEL (reference sequence). This CDR3 comprises 11 residues. V was trimmed by 1 base and J by 8 bases, leaving 5 bases between them. The CDR3 reads CASSQAEGYTF. CDR3 DNA: TGTGCCAGCAGCCAAGCGGAGGGCTACACCTTC.

The chain links TRBV5-1 to TRBJ2-7; the match to TRBD1 covers 10 bases. V was pared by 3 bases and J by 6 bases, with 9 bases of the junction left unmatched. This CDR3 is 15 amino acids long. The germline V gene has CDR1 SGHRS and CDR2 YFSETQ. This CDR3 is CASSSTGGKGSEQYF. The CDR3 DNA reads TGCGCCAGCAGCTCGACAGGGGGCAAAGGGAGCGAGCAGTACTTC.

This chain joins TRBV12-2 and TRBJ2-5; TRBD1 was called by the table and not checked on the DNA. TRBV12-2 is given as a pseudogene. The length of the CDR3 is 16 residues. CDR3 amino acids: CASRPGQAGAQETQYF. DNA of the CDR3: TGTGCAAGTCGCCCAGGACAGGCTGGGGCCCAAGAGACCCAGTACTTC.

The chain joins TRBV11-3 to TRBJ1-1, with 8 bases matching TRBD1. The length of the CDR3 is 15 residues. Looked up from germline, CDR1 is SGHNT and CDR2 is YENEEA. With V trimmed by 5 bases and J by 6 bases, 11 bases remained unmatched. This CDR3 is CASSPRQGSPSEAFF. CDR3 sequence (DNA): TGTGCCAGCAGCCCAAGACAGGGGTCCCCTTCTGAAGCTTTCTTT.

V gene TRBV21-1 combines with J gene TRBJ1-1; TRBD1 was called by the table and not checked on the DNA. TRBV21-1 is a pseudogene. There are 18 residues in the CDR3. The CDR3 nucleotides read TGTGCCAGCAGCAAGATGGGGCGGAAGATTGGAAGAAACACTGAAGCTTTCTTT. Its translation: CASSKMGRKIGRNTEAFF.

The rearrangement joins TRBV7-9 to TRBJ1-1; D is unclear. Germline V CDR1 and CDR2: SEHNR, FQNEAQ (reference sequence). V shed 5 bases and J shed 0 bases, with 13 bases lying between them. The CDR3 totals 15 residues. In DNA, the CDR3 is TGTGCCAGCAGCCCCACTCTGGGCATGAACACTGAAGCTTTCTTT. Its protein product is CASSPTLGMNTEAFF. The full variable domain, rest sourced from reference TRBV7-9 and TRBJ1-1, is DTGVSQNPRHKITKRGQNVTFRCDPISEHNRLYWYRQTLGQGPEFLTYFQNEAQLEKSRLLSDRFSAERPKGSFSTLEIQRTEQGDSAMYLCASSPTLGMNTEAFFGQGTRLTVV.

The chain links TRBV7-9 to TRBJ1-2; the match to TRBD1 covers 7 bases. CDR3 length: 16 amino acids. Per germline, CDR1 SEHNR and CDR2 FQNEAQ (reference sequence). V lost 5 bases to trimming and J lost 4 bases; unmatched junction nucleotides: 13. The CDR3 here is CASSLYRGGRSYGYTF. The CDR3 nucleotides are TGTGCCAGCAGCCTTTACAGGGGTGGTAGGAGCTATGGCTACACCTTC.